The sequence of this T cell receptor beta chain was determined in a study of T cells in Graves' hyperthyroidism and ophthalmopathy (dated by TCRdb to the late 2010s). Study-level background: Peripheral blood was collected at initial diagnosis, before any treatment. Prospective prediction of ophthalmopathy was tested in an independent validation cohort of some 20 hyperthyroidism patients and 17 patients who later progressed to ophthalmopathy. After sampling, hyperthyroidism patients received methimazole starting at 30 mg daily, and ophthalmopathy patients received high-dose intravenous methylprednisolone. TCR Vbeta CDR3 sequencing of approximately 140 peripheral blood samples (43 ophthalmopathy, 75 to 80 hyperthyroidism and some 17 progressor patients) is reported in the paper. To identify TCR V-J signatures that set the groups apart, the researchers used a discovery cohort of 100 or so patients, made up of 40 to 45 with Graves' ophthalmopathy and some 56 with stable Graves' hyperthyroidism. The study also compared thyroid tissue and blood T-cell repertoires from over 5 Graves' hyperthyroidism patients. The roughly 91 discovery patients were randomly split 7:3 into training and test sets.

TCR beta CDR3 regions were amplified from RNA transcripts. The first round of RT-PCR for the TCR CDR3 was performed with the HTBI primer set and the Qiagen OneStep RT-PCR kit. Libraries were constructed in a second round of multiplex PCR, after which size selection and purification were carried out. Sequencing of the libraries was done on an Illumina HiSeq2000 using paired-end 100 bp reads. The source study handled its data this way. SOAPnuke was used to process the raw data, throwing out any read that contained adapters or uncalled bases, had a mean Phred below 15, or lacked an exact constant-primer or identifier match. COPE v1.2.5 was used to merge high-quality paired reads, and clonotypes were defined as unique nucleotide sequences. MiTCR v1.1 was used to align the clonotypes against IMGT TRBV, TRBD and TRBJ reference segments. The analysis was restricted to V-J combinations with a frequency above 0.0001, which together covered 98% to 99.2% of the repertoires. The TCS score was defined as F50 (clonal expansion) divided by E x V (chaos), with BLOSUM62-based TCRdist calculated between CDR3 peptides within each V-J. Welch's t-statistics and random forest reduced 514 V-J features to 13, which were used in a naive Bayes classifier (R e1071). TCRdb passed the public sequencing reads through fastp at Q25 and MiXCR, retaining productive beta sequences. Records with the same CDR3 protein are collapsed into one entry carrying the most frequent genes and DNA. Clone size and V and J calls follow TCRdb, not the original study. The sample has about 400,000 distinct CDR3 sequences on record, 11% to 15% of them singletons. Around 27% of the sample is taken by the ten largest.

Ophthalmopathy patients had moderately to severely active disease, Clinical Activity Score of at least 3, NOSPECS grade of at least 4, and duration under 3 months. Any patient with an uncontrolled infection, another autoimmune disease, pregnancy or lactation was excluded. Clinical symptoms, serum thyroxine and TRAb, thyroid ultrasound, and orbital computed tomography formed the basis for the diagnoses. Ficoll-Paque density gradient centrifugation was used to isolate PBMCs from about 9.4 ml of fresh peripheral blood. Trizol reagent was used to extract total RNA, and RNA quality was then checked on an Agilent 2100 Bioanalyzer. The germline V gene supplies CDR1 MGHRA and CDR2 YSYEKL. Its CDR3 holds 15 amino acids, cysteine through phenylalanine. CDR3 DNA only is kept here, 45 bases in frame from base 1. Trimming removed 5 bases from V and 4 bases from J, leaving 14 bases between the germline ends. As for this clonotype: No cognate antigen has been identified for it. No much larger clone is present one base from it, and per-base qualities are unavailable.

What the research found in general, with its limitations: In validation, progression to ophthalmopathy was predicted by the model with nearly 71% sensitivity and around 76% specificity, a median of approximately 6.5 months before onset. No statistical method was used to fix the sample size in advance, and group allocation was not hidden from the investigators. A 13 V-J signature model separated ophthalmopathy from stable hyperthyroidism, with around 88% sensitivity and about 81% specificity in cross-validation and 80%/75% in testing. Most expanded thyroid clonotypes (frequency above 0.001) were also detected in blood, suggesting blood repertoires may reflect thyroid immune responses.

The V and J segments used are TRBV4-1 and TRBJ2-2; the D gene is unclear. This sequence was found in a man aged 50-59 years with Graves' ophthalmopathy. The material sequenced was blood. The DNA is TGCGCCAGCAGCGGAGAGGTTATGCCCACCGGGGAGCTGTTTTTT. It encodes CASSGEVMPTGELFF.